One and the same sample provided the 11 T cell receptor beta chains below, sequenced in a study of T cells after yellow fever vaccination. A single record per CDR3 protein comes from TCRdb applying MiXCR to the 5' RACE reads. The top ten clones hold approximately 16% of a sample with a few hundred thousand distinct CDR3 sequences, approximately 5.7% of them seen once. The sample here was PBMCs, taken 5 days after the yellow fever booster vaccination. The receptors originated from a young man who received the YFV17D yellow fever vaccine.

The chain joins TRBV7-8 to TRBJ2-7; TRBD1 agrees at 8 bases. The CDR3 has 17 amino acids. Germline CDR1 reads SGHVS; CDR2 reads FQNEAQ. The ends lost 1 base at V and 2 bases at J; junction bases unmatched: 10. The CDR3 protein is CASSLGTGFFQPYEQYF. The CDR3 DNA reads as TGTGCCAGCAGCTTAGGGACAGGGTTCTTTCAACCCTACGAGCAGTACTTC.

This clonotype turned up a few times. The genes are TRBV5-6 and TRBJ1-5; D is perhaps TRBD1 (5 bases). CDR1 and CDR2 (germline): SGHDT, YYEEEE. The V end lost 3 bases, the J end lost 7 bases, and 17 bases lay between the germline ends. The CDR3 loop spans 15 amino acids. The CDR3 DNA reads as TGTGCCAGCAGCTCTTTGGGGAAGGGGCAACAGCCCCAGCATTTT. Translating it yields CASSSLGKGQQPQHF.

This clonotype was detected a few times. This chain joins TRBV18 and TRBJ1-5; TRBD1 matches at 7 bases. Germline V gene sequence: CDR1 KGHSH, CDR2 LQKENI. The CDR3 is 16 residues long. V dropped 5 bases and J dropped 2; count of bases not matched to a gene: 9. CDR3 bases: TGTGCCAGCTCATCTGCAGGGGGGTTTCGCAATCAGCCCCAGCATTTT. Its protein is CASSSAGGFRNQPQHF.

This clonotype came up a few times. The chain links TRBV21-1 to TRBJ2-1; TRBD2 is taken as the D call from the table, unchecked against the DNA. TRBV21-1 is a recognized pseudogene. This CDR3 spans 18 amino acids. CDR3 DNA sequence: TGTGCCAGCAGCACCATGCGAGCGGGAGGGCCGTCCTACAATGAGCAGTTCTTC. This sequence encodes CASSTMRAGGPSYNEQFF.

This clonotype was picked up many times. The rearrangement links TRBV6-1 to TRBJ2-1, with D maybe TRBD1 (6 bases). The CDR3 contains 14 residues. Germline V gene data show CDR1 as MNHNS and CDR2 as SASEGT. V lost 4 bases and J 5 bases, leaving 12 bases between the germline ends. CDR3 bases: TGTGCCAGCAGTGTAAGGCAGGGGCACAATGAGCAGTTCTTC. It is translated as CASSVRQGHNEQFF.

V usage is TRBV6-2 or TRBV6-3 and J usage is TRBJ2-5; D possibly uses TRBD1 or TRBD2 (6 bases each). The V end was cut by 2 bases, the J end by 5 bases, with 9 bases between. Per germline, CDR1 MNHEY and CDR2 SVGEGT. The CDR3 extends over 13 amino acids. DNA of the CDR3: TGTGCCAGCAGTTACCCGGGGGCGGAGACCCAGTACTTC. As protein: CASSYPGAETQYF.

This clonotype was counted only a few times. This chain links TRBV15 with TRBJ2-7; D possibly corresponds to TRBD1 (6 bases). The germline V gene has CDR1 LNHNV and CDR2 YYDKDF (reference sequence). The CDR3 is made up of 17 amino acids. Trimming removed 3 bases at V and 2 bases at J, with 20 bases between. In DNA, the CDR3 is TGTGCCACCAGCAGGTACCCTAGAATCAGGGGTGCCTACGAGCAGTACTTC. Amino acid sequence: CATSRYPRIRGAYEQYF. Complete variable domain (other parts from reference TRBV15 and TRBJ2-7): DAMVIQNPRYQVTQFGKPVTLSCSQTLNHNVMYWYQQKSSQAPKLLFHYYDKDFNNEADTPDNFQSRRPNTSFCFLDIRSPGLGDTAMYLCATSRYPRIRGAYEQYFGPGTRLTVT.

A few counts support this clonotype. The CDR3 DNA reads as TGTGCCAGCAGCTTGAGGACAGCGGGAGAGACCCAGTACTTC. Its protein is CASSLRTAGETQYF. The genes are TRBV7-2 and TRBJ2-5; tentatively, D is TRBD1 or TRBD2 (6 bases each). This CDR3 region has 14 residues. V dropped 3 bases and J dropped 4 bases, with 12 bases sitting between them. CDR1 is SGHTA and CDR2 is FQGNSA in the germline V gene.

In its sample, this clonotype was seen many times. V is TRBV20-1 and J is TRBJ2-3; TRBD2 agrees at 10 bases. This CDR3 comprises 14 residues. The J segment lost 6 bases and the V segment lost 5 bases, leaving 8 bases of the junction unmatched. From germline, CDR1 is DFQATT and CDR2 SNEGSKA (reference sequence). The chain's CDR3 is CSASQREGTDTQYF. CDR3 DNA sequence: TGCAGTGCTTCCCAGCGGGAGGGTACCGATACGCAGTATTTT.

At least ten counts were recorded for this clonotype. CDR3 sequence: CASSLVGFDYNEQFF. CDR3 in DNA: TGCGCCAGCAGCTTGGTCGGCTTCGACTACAATGAGCAGTTCTTC. The chain employs TRBV5-1 and TRBJ2-1; no firm D call. Germline-derived CDR1 and CDR2 are SGHRS and YFSETQ. The CDR3 covers 15 residues. V lost 0 bases and J 3 bases, leaving 10 bases between the germline ends. The full variable domain, with the rest looked up from reference TRBV5-1 and TRBJ2-1, is KAGVTQTPRYLIKTRGQQVTLSCSPISGHRSVSWYQQTPGQGLQFLFEYFSETQRNKGNFPGRFSGRQFSNSRSEMNVSTLELGDSALYLCASSLVGFDYNEQFFGPGTRLTVL.

This clonotype came up a few times. This chain joins TRBV5-1 and TRBJ2-7; possibly TRBD2 for D (5 bases). With 4 bases removed from V and 5 bases from J, the gap between germline ends came to 19 bases. There are 15 residues in the CDR3. Germline V gene lookup returns CDR1 SGHRS and CDR2 YFSETQ. As DNA, the CDR3 is TGCGCCAGCAGCCCGCCGGAGCGGAGCCTTAACGAGCAGTACTTC. This gives the protein CASSPPERSLNEQYF.